This T cell receptor beta chain stems from a study of TIL therapy for anti-PD-1-resistant metastatic lung cancer. Study-level background: Half of patients were current or former smokers.

Broader study findings: Patients were highly selected, enriched for treatment-naive, never-smoker and oncogene-addicted cases.

The immunoSEQ assay was v3. Libraries were prepared by immunoSEQ multiplex PCR; TCRdb keeps only in-frame clonotypes and omits some of them. Here the sample spans some 43,000 clones, approximately 79% being singletons. V dropped 5 bases and J dropped 3 bases, with 16 bases sitting between them. There are 15 residues in the CDR3. Looked up from germline, CDR1 is SGHTA and CDR2 is FQGTGA. Remarks on this clone: The antigen is not known.

The sample's time point: pre-treatment sample, taken before nivolumab and TIL therapy. The sequence was collected from a man in his sixties or seventies with non-small cell lung cancer. The sample in question was blood, obtained at baseline. V gene TRBV7-3 combines with J gene TRBJ1-1; D uncertain. In DNA, the CDR3 is TGTGCCAGCAGCCCACGAGTGGCGGCGTACACTGAAGCTTTCTTT. Its protein is CASSPRVAAYTEAFF. Looking up the rest from reference TRBV7-3 and TRBJ1-1 gives the full variable domain: GAGVSQTPSNKVTEKGKYVELRCDPISGHTALYWYRQSLGQGPEFLIYFQGTGAADDSGLPNDRFFAVRPEGSVSTLKIQRTERGDSAVYLCASSPRVAAYTEAFFGQGTRLTVV.